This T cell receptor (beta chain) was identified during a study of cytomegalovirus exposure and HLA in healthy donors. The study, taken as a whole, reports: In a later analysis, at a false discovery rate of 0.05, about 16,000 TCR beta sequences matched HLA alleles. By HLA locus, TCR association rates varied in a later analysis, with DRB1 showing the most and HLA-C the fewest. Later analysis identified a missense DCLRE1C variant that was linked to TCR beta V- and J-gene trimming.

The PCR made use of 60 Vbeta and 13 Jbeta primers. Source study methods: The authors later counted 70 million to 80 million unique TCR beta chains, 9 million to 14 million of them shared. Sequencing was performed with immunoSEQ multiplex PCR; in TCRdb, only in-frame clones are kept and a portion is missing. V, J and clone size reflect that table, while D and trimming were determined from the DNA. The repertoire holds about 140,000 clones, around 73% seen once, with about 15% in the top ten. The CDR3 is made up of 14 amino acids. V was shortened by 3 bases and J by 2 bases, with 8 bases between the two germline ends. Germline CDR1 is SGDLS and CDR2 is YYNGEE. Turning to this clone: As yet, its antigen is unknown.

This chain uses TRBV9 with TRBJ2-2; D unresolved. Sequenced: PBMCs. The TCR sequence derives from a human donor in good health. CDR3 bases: TGTGCCAGCAGCGCCCTCTATAACACCGGGGAGCTGTTTTTT. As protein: CASSALYNTGELFF.